These 21 T cell receptor beta chains share one sample of origin, sequenced in a study of early T cells in non-severe SARS-CoV-2 infection. Via MiXCR, TCRdb re-called the 5' RACE reads, giving one row per CDR3 protein. The repertoire holds 50,000 or so distinct CDR3 sequences, with about 15% as singletons. The starting material was whole blood, obtained at baseline. The receptors stem from an adult who was a healthcare worker with PCR-confirmed SARS-CoV-2 infection or an uninfected control (not recorded which).

V usage is TRBV11-2 and J usage is TRBJ2-1; 11 bases agree with TRBD2. This CDR3 contains 16 residues. V lost 5 bases, J lost 0 bases, and 3 bases stayed unmatched. Germline CDR1 and CDR2: SGHAT and FQNNGV. The CDR3 reads CASSPGTSGSYNEQFF. CDR3 sequence (DNA): TGTGCCAGCAGCCCCGGGACTAGCGGCTCCTACAATGAGCAGTTCTTC.

This clonotype was seen only a few times. The junction and the germline gene differ at one end; a read error may be behind it. The CDR3 nucleotides are TGTGCTAGCAGCTTAGCGGCAGGGAGCACCGGGGAGCTGTTTTTT. Amino acids: CASSLAAGSTGELFF. V and J are TRBV7-7 and TRBJ2-2, with D perhaps TRBD2 (6 bases). Germline assignment: CDR1 SSHAT and CDR2 FNYEAQ (reference sequence). The CDR3 totals 15 residues.

This clonotype was seen at least ten times. The chain links TRBV29-1 to TRBJ2-3; TRBD2 matches 7 bases. CDR3 length equals 14 residues. The J segment lost 0 bases and the V segment lost 4 bases, leaving 4 bases of the junction unmatched. Germline V CDR1 and CDR2: SQVTM, ANQGSEA. CDR3 amino acids: CSVVPAGSTDTQYF. CDR3 nucleotide sequence: TGCAGCGTTGTTCCAGCGGGGAGCACAGATACGCAGTATTTT.

In this sample, this clonotype turned up many times. This chain uses TRBV5-1 with TRBJ2-5; 7 bases are a match to TRBD2. Germline trimming cut 0 bases from V and 3 bases from J; bases unmatched to any gene: 5. This CDR3 is 15 amino acids long. Germline CDR1 is SGHRS and CDR2 is YFSETQ. In DNA, the CDR3 is TGCGCCAGCAGCTTGGGCGGGAGAAGTGAAGAGACCCAGTACTTC. As protein: CASSLGGRSEETQYF.

The rearrangement joins TRBV4-1 to TRBJ2-3, with TRBD1 matching 7 bases. This CDR3 contains 15 residues. V trimming: 1 base; J trimming: 6 bases; junction bases outside the gene matches: 7. The germline V gene encodes CDR1 MGHRA and CDR2 YSYEKL. The CDR3 DNA sequence: TGCGCCAGCAGCCAAGTTTCCGGACAGGCCGATACGCAGTATTTT. Translation: CASSQVSGQADTQYF.

This clonotype was counted at least ten times. The chain recombines TRBV11-2 with TRBJ2-7, with 7 bases identical to TRBD1. Germline lookup yields CDR1 SGHAT and CDR2 FQNNGV. The CDR3 runs 16 residues. V lost 6 bases to trimming and J lost 0 bases; unmatched junction nucleotides: 11. In DNA, the CDR3 is TGTGCCAGCAGTTACTCCGGGACAGAGAGCTCCTACGAGCAGTACTTC. This sequence encodes CASSYSGTESSYEQYF.

This clonotype was seen only a few times. The V gene is TRBV5-5, the J gene TRBJ1-4; D is unresolved. V was trimmed by 0 bases and J by 3 bases, leaving 12 bases between them. This CDR3 region has 16 residues. Germline V gives CDR1 SGHKS, CDR2 YYEKEE (reference sequence). The CDR3 coding sequence is TGTGCCAGCAGCTTGGGCGGTGGGCGCGCTAATGAAAAACTGTTTTTT. The encoded protein is CASSLGGGRANEKLFF.

In this sample, this clonotype turned up many times. At one of its ends the junction is not consistent with the germline gene, which may arise from a read error. This chain uses TRBV7-9 with TRBJ2-7, with D perhaps assigned TRBD1 or TRBD2 (5 bases each). Germline assignment: CDR1 SEHNR and CDR2 FQNEAQ (reference sequence). This CDR3 region has 9 residues. The CDR3 reads CASSFGDPF. DNA for the CDR3: TGTGCCAGCAGCTTTGGGGACCCCTTC.

This clonotype was detected only a few times. This chain connects TRBV6-1 to TRBJ2-1, with 10 bases that match TRBD2. The CDR3 contains 16 residues. After removal of 2 bases from V and 7 bases from J, the junction contained 8 bases not matched to a gene. Germline CDR1 is MNHNS and CDR2 is SASEGT. Written as DNA, the CDR3 is TGTGCCAGCAGTGAATCTTCTAGCGGGAGAGGAAATGAGCAGTTCTTC. It encodes CASSESSSGRGNEQFF.

The chain has TRBV30 and TRBJ1-1; the D is unclear. The germline V gene has CDR1 GTSNPN and CDR2 SVGIG (reference sequence). The ends were cut back, 3 bases at V and 4 bases at J, with 12 bases in the middle. The CDR3 is 13 amino acids. In DNA, the CDR3 is TGTGCCTGGAGCCAGTTTATCGGCACTGAAGCTTTCTTT. Translating gives CAWSQFIGTEAFF.

This clonotype was seen at least ten times. V gene TRBV28 combines with J gene TRBJ2-3; a weak D match, TRBD2 (6 bases). The V gene lost 8 bases and the J gene lost 4 bases, with 22 bases spanning the gap. This CDR3 has 16 residues. Per germline, CDR1 MDHEN and CDR2 SYDVKM. The CDR3 sequence: CASRSKRGRMADTQYF. The CDR3, as DNA: TGTGCCAGCCGTTCGAAAAGAGGGAGGATGGCAGATACGCAGTATTTT.

This clonotype was seen many times. This chain uses TRBV11-2 with TRBJ2-7; no firm D call. There are 15 residues in the CDR3. Trimming removed 0 bases from V and 4 bases from J, with 13 bases in between. Germline V lookup: CDR1 SGHAT, CDR2 FQNNGV. CDR3 in DNA: TGTGCCAGCAGCTTAGATAGGCCCCCCGGGTACGAGCAGTACTTC. Its protein is CASSLDRPPGYEQYF.

J is TRBJ1-6 and V is TRBV28, with 8 positions matching TRBD1. The CDR3 contains 15 residues. Germline V lookup: CDR1 MDHEN, CDR2 SYDVKM. The junction had 7 bases not matched to a gene; V was cut back by 2 bases and J by 10 bases. The CDR3 coding sequence is TGTGCCAGCAGTTTACCTCAGACAGGGGAGTCACCCCTCCACTTT. Protein sequence: CASSLPQTGESPLHF.

This clonotype was seen only a few times. This sequence joins TRBV6-6 and TRBJ2-1, with 8 bases that match TRBD1. CDR3 length: 13 amino acids. Trimming at V came to 6 bases and at J to 8 bases, leaving 6 bases not matched to a gene. CDR1 is MNHNY, CDR2 SVGAGI, per germline (reference sequence). The CDR3 coding sequence is TGTGCCAGCAGATCAAGGACAGGGTATGAGCAGTTCTTC. Its protein product is CASRSRTGYEQFF.

This clonotype was found a few times. This sequence joins TRBV20-1 and TRBJ1-1, with no clear D. Trimming took off 1 base at V and 0 bases at J, with 3 bases between the two ends. The germline V gene has CDR1 DFQATT and CDR2 SNEGSKA (reference sequence). This CDR3 contains 12 residues. Here the CDR3 reads CSARGMNTEAFF. CDR3 sequence (DNA): TGCAGTGCTAGAGGCATGAACACTGAAGCTTTCTTT.

This clonotype was found a few times. The genes are TRBV28 and TRBJ1-4, with D possibly being TRBD1 (5 bases). This CDR3 comprises 13 residues. The germline V gene encodes CDR1 MDHEN and CDR2 SYDVKM. V lost 7 bases to trimming and J lost 5 bases, with 11 bases between them. This chain's CDR3 is CASTGGGNEKLFF. The CDR3 DNA reads as TGTGCCAGCACCGGGGGAGGAAATGAAAAACTGTTTTTT.

This clonotype was picked up one time. For the CDR3, the DNA is TGCAGCGTTGAATCCGGGACCTCAAACACCGGGGAGCTGTTTTTT. Protein product: CSVESGTSNTGELFF. The rearrangement joins TRBV29-1 to TRBJ2-2; possibly TRBD1 or TRBD2 for D (5 bases each). The ends were cut back, 2 bases at V and 2 bases at J, with 12 bases in the middle. Germline V gene sequence: CDR1 SQVTM, CDR2 ANQGSEA. The CDR3 loop spans 15 amino acids.

This clonotype was counted between two and nine times. This chain uses TRBV10-3 with TRBJ2-1; 13 bases match TRBD2. Trimming at V came to 3 bases and at J to 2 bases, leaving 4 bases not matched to a gene. The germline CDR1 and CDR2 sequences are ENHRY and SYGVKD. The CDR3 consists of 17 residues. CDR3 nucleotides: TGTGCCATCAGTGAAACTAGCGGGAGGGCCGCCTACAATGAGCAGTTCTTC. Residues: CAISETSGRAAYNEQFF.

The sample holds a few counts of this clonotype. Here the CDR3 DNA reads TGTGCCAGCAGTCCCTGGATTGGCTATGGCTACACCTTC. It translates to CASSPWIGYGYTF. The J gene is TRBJ1-2, the V gene TRBV12-3 or TRBV12-4; D is undetermined. V shed 5 bases and J shed 4 bases, with 11 bases lying between them. CDR3 length: 13 amino acids.

A few counts support this clonotype. The CDR3 coding sequence is TGCGCCAGCAGCCAAGATCACGGGTTTCAGCCCCAGCATTTT. It codes for CASSQDHGFQPQHF. The chain joins TRBV4-1 to TRBJ1-5; D ambiguous. Germline CDR1 and CDR2: MGHRA and YSYEKL. V was shortened by 0 bases and J by 6 bases, with 9 bases between the two germline ends. The CDR3 has 14 residues.

The rearrangement uses TRBV12-3 or TRBV12-4 and TRBJ2-5, with D perhaps being TRBD1 or TRBD2 (5 bases each). The length of the CDR3 is 14 residues. V lost 5 bases and J lost 4, with 14 bases in between. The CDR3 loop reads CASSRIQGAETQYF. CDR3 bases: TGTGCCAGCAGTCGGATTCAGGGAGCAGAGACCCAGTACTTC.